The text below deals with one T cell receptor beta chain. Its target is unknown. The data belong to a study of CD8 T cells in Susac syndrome. General observations from the study: The study conceded that its TCR sequencing and HLA analysis involved relatively few individuals.

The RNA, about 0.45 to 1 ug, was put through reverse transcription using random hexamers. The TCR beta CDR3 was amplified by immunoSEQ multiplex PCR across 54 Vbeta, 13 Jbeta. Each CDR3 protein gets one entry after TCRdb re-called the immunoSEQ multiplex PCR reads with MiXCR. The sample records about 190,000 distinct CDR3 sequences, 93% being singletons. Negative isolation was used for CD8+ and CD4+ T cells, and FACS enrichment was applied to TEMRA cells. The origin of this receptor is a human donor in good health. The sequenced sample was CD4+ T cells from PBMCs.

DNA of the CDR3: TGTGCCAGCAGTCGCAAGGGACAGGGCTATGGCTACACCTTC. Encoded protein: CASSRKGQGYGYTF. J is TRBJ1-2 and V is TRBV12-3 or TRBV12-4, with 9 positions matching TRBD1. V trimming: 5 bases; J trimming: 4 bases; junction bases outside the gene matches: 5. There are 14 residues in the CDR3.